These 18 T cell receptor beta chains were sequenced from one sample in a study of blood T cells in healthy people across ages. Next came a second PCR, run for about 7 to 11 cycles, which used a sample-barcoded 5' primer along with a J-beta primer mix. One entry per CDR3 protein, called by TCRdb with MiXCR from the 5' RACE reads. This table holds about 720,000 distinct CDR3 sequences, 22% found once. Sequencing was performed on blood. These receptors were taken from a man between 65 and 79 years old in good health.

The rearrangement links TRBV20-1 to TRBJ2-5; TRBD2 aligns across 7 bases. Unmatched junction bases numbered 14, after V lost 6 bases and J lost 1 base. The CDR3 has 16 amino acids. The germline CDR1 and CDR2 sequences are DFQATT and SNEGSKA (reference sequence). The CDR3 protein is CSALPRASGFQETQYF. The CDR3 DNA is TGCAGTGCCCTACCCCGGGCTAGCGGATTCCAAGAGACCCAGTACTTC.

V and J are TRBV6-6 and TRBJ2-5; D gene ambiguous. Germline V gene sequence: CDR1 MNHNY, CDR2 SVGAGI (reference sequence). CDR3 length: 14 amino acids. The V gene lost 6 bases and the J gene lost 7 bases, with 18 bases spanning the gap. CDR3 in amino acids: CASRPPGPPGTQYF. The CDR3, as DNA: TGTGCCAGCAGACCTCCGGGCCCACCGGGGACCCAGTACTTC.

This clonotype was detected only a few times. This sequence joins TRBV20-1 and TRBJ2-5; the D is unclear. The V gene lost 0 bases and the J gene lost 4 bases, with 15 bases spanning the gap. CDR3 length equals 15 residues. Germline V CDR1 and CDR2: DFQATT, SNEGSKA (reference sequence). As DNA, the CDR3 is TGCAGTGCTAGAGATAGTAAGGCTAGTCGAGAGACCCAGTACTTC. Its protein product is CSARDSKASRETQYF.

The V gene is TRBV29-1, the J gene TRBJ2-1; 11 bases agree with TRBD2. The J segment lost 1 base and the V segment lost 7 bases, leaving 3 bases of the junction unmatched. CDR1 is SQVTM and CDR2 is ANQGSEA in the germline V gene. The CDR3 totals 14 residues. The CDR3, as DNA: TGCAGCGCTAGACTAGCGGGGTCCTACAATGAGCAGTTCTTC. It yields the protein CSARLAGSYNEQFF.

A few counts support this clonotype. V usage is TRBV28 and J usage is TRBJ2-1, with 12 bases lining up with TRBD1. CDR1 MDHEN and CDR2 SYDVKM come from the germline V gene. There are 15 residues in the CDR3. Trimming took 4 bases from V and 8 from J; bases not matched to a gene: 6. The CDR3 reads CASSSTGTGGYEQFF. CDR3 bases: TGTGCCAGCAGTTCCACCGGGACAGGGGGCTATGAGCAGTTCTTC.

V usage is TRBV15 and J usage is TRBJ1-3; D is unresolved. Germline V CDR1 and CDR2: LNHNV, YYDKDF (reference sequence). The CDR3 is 15 residues long. With 0 bases removed from V and 2 bases from J, the gap between germline ends came to 8 bases. The CDR3 spells CATSRDLGPGNTIYF. DNA for the CDR3: TGTGCCACCAGCAGAGATTTAGGGCCTGGAAACACCATATATTTT.

There are a few counts of this clonotype. V gene TRBV20-1 combines with J gene TRBJ2-4, with TRBD1 matching over 8 bases. This CDR3 comprises 15 residues. CDR1 and CDR2 from the germline V gene are DFQATT and SNEGSKA (reference sequence). Unmatched junction bases numbered 10, after V lost 6 bases and J lost 3 bases. The CDR3, as DNA: TGCAGTGCCAGCGGACAGGGCATCGTCAAAAACATTCAGTACTTC. It translates to CSASGQGIVKNIQYF.

This clonotype has ten or more counts. V usage is TRBV20-1 and J usage is TRBJ2-7, with 13 bases fitting TRBD2. From germline, CDR1 is DFQATT and CDR2 SNEGSKA (reference sequence). After removal of 7 bases from V and 0 bases from J, the junction contained 9 bases not matched to a gene. The CDR3 has 16 residues. The CDR3 spells CSDPGLAGISSYEQYV. CDR3 DNA: TGCAGTGACCCGGGACTAGCGGGGATTAGCTCCTACGAGCAGTACGTC.

The sample holds a few counts of this clonotype. The chain couples TRBV10-3 to TRBJ1-2; D is perhaps TRBD1 (5 bases). V was shortened by 2 bases and J by 4 bases, with 8 bases between the two germline ends. CDR1 is ENHRY and CDR2 is SYGVKD in the germline V gene. The CDR3 runs 13 residues. The CDR3 DNA reads TGTGCCATCAGTGAGGGCGGGGGCTATGGCTACACCTTC. Protein product: CAISEGGGYGYTF.

This clonotype showed up many times. The gene calls are TRBV29-1 and TRBJ2-5, with unresolved D. Gene TRBJ2-1 matches the end of the DNA better, so the J call may be wrong. Germline CDR1 reads SQVTM; CDR2 reads ANQGSEA. The length of the CDR3 is 12 residues. The CDR3 spells CSVEAVDFEQFF. The CDR3 DNA reads TGCAGCGTTGAAGCGGTAGATTTTGAGCAGTTCTTC.

In its sample, this clonotype was seen a few times. The V call is TRBV12-3 or TRBV12-4, the J call TRBJ1-1; possibly TRBD1 for D (5 bases). V was trimmed by 6 bases and J by 1 base, leaving 9 bases between them. The CDR3 sequence is 13 residues long. This CDR3 reads CASSDQGNTEAFF. The CDR3 coding sequence is TGTGCCAGCAGCGACCAGGGGAACACTGAAGCTTTCTTT.

Points on this clonotype: Since no conserved phenylalanine or tryptophan closes the CDR3, a read error is the likely cause. The V gene is TRBV2, the J gene TRBJ2-2; TRBD1 matches 10 bases. J gave up 6 bases and V 5 bases, and 15 bases lay outside the gene matches. CDR3 length equals 18 residues. Germline CDR1 and CDR2: SNHLY and FYNNEI. CDR3 in DNA: TGTGCCAGCAGTTATTCCGATATCCCGGGACAGGGGTCCGGGGAGCTGTTTTCT. Amino acid sequence: CASSYSDIPGQGSGELFS.

Here the CDR3 DNA reads TGTGCCAGCAGCTTAGCTCTGCGTAACTCTGGAAACACCATATATTTT. Its protein product is CASSLALRNSGNTIYF. The rearrangement joins TRBV7-9 to TRBJ1-3; D is ambiguous. Between the trimmed V and J ends, which lost 0 bases and 0 bases, there was a span of 9 bases. The CDR3 loop spans 16 amino acids. Germline CDR1 and CDR2: SEHNR and FQNEAQ (reference sequence).

This clonotype was detected a few times. The chain has TRBV13 and TRBJ2-5; 10 nucleotides align to TRBD2. This CDR3 is 17 amino acids long. The germline CDR1 and CDR2 sequences are PRHDT and FYEKMQ (reference sequence). The V segment lost 0 bases and the J segment 3 bases; nucleotides outside the gene matches: 7. CDR3 protein: CASSLGRTSGKKETQYF. The CDR3 DNA follows: TGTGCCAGCAGCTTAGGCCGAACTAGCGGGAAGAAAGAGACCCAGTACTTC.

This clonotype was seen at least ten times. This chain uses TRBV7-9 with TRBJ1-2; D might be TRBD1 (5 bases). This CDR3 is built from 14 residues. Between the trimmed V and J ends, which lost 5 bases and 4 bases, there was a span of 14 bases. Germline-derived CDR1 and CDR2 are SEHNR and FQNEAQ (reference sequence). CDR3 residues: CASSLDGQLYGYTF. The CDR3 bases are TGTGCCAGCAGCCTGGACGGACAACTCTATGGCTACACCTTC.

This clonotype occurred a few times. The chain carries TRBV20-1 and TRBJ1-4; D is unclear. V was pared by 3 bases and J by 6 bases, with 11 bases between. Germline-derived CDR1 and CDR2 are DFQATT and SNEGSKA (reference sequence). The CDR3 has 13 amino acids. The CDR3 region is CSASLSRYEKLFF. CDR3 bases: TGCAGTGCTAGCCTTTCCCGGTATGAAAAACTGTTTTTT.

This chain joins TRBV10-3 and TRBJ1-4; D is uncertain. Germline CDR1 is ENHRY and CDR2 is SYGVKD. CDR3 length: 12 amino acids. The V and J ends lost 0 bases and 8 bases respectively, with 4 bases between them. The CDR3, as DNA: TGTGCCATCAGTGAGTCATCAGAAAAACTGTTTTTT. Encoded protein: CAISESSEKLFF.

This clonotype was recorded a few times. The V call is TRBV20-1, the J call TRBJ1-2; 10 nucleotides align to TRBD1. The CDR3 consists of 14 residues. The V and J ends lost 5 bases and 2 bases, in that order; junction bases with no gene match: 5. Germline values: CDR1 DFQATT, CDR2 SNEGSKA (reference sequence). CDR3 region: CSAASGQGNYGYTF. The CDR3 bases are TGCAGTGCTGCTTCGGGACAGGGGAACTATGGCTACACCTTC.